The present entry profiles one T cell receptor (beta chain) with its context. Its cognate antigen is unknown. At the DNA level, this CDR3 is encoded by other sequences in the same sample as well. Naive CD8 cells lacked CD45RO, underwent positive selection for CCR7 and left out terminally differentiated effector memory CD45RA+ cells. Donors were Caucasian adults residing in Nashville, Tennessee, USA. These data belong to a study of shared clonotypes between healthy human individuals. Whole-study results and caveats: Tissue TCR repertoires likely differ from these blood-only repertoires. Clonotypes that were shared across four donors made up approximately 5% of naive CD4 clonotypes.

Germline CDR1 reads SGHRS; CDR2 reads YFSETQ. This CDR3 region has 13 residues. Trimming stripped 1 base from V and 4 bases from J, with 9 bases between. Assay execution proceeded at the deep level. Clones were sequenced by immunoSEQ multiplex PCR, and TCRdb holds only the in-frame ones, with some missing. The sample lists about 2.2 million clones, over 85% occurring once. The V and J genes are TRBV5-1 and TRBJ2-7; D ambiguous. The sequencing sample was made of naive CD8+ T cells from PBMCs. The TCR was taken from a man younger than 35 in good health. Some clones in this sample may be carry-over from other donors' samples. CDR3 amino acids: CASSLSSGYEQYF. CDR3 nucleotide sequence: TGCGCCAGCAGCTTGTCCTCCGGTTACGAGCAGTACTTC. Variable domain in full (rest from reference TRBV5-1 and TRBJ2-7): KAGVTQTPRYLIKTRGQQVTLSCSPISGHRSVSWYQQTPGQGLQFLFEYFSETQRNKGNFPGRFSGRQFSNSRSEMNVSTLELGDSALYLCASSLSSGYEQYFGPGTRLTVT.